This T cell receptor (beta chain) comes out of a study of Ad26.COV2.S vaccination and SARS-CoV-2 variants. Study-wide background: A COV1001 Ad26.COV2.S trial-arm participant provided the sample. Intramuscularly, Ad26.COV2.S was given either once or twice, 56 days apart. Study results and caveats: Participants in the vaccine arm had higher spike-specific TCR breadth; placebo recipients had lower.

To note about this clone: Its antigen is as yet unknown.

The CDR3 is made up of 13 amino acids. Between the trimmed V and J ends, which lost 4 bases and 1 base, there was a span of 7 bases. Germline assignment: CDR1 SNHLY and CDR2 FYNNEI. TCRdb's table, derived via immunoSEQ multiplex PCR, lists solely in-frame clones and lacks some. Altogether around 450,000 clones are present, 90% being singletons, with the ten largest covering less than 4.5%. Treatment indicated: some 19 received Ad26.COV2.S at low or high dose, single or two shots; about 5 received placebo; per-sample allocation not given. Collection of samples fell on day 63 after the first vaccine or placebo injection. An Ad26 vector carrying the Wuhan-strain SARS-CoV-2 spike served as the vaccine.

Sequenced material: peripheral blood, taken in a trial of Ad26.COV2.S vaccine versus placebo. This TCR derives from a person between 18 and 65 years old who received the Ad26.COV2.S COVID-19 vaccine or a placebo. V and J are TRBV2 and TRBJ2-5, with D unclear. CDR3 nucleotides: TGTGCCAGCAGTGTTGGTAGCCAAGAGACCCAGTACTTC. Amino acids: CASSVGSQETQYF. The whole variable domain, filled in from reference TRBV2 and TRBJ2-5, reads EPEVTQTPSHQVTQMGQEVILRCVPISNHLYFYWYRQILGQKVEFLVSFYNNEISEKSEIFDDQFSVERPDGSNFTLKIRSTKLEDSAMYFCASSVGSQETQYFGPGTRLLVL.